The rows below give T cell receptor beta chains drawn from one sample of a study of cytomegalovirus exposure and HLA in healthy donors. This table comes from immunoSEQ multiplex PCR, and its TCRdb copy is limited to in-frame clones, with some not included. The data show 250,000 to 350,000 clones, around 86% seen once. Sequencing input: PBMCs. Every receptor here comes from a middle-aged man in good health and CMV-seropositive. The CDR3 runs from the conserved cysteine through the conserved F or W. Fields, in order: V gene, clone size, J gene, D gene, CDR3 DNA, CDR3 protein. D genes are given only for firm matches. A clone size is listed for some rows: how often the clone was seen (once, few, many), or a class if it is expanded.

>TRBV7-3|few|TRBJ1-1|NA
TGTGCCAGCAGTTTGACAGGGAACACTGAAGCTTTCTTT
CASSLTGNTEAFF
>TRBV6-4|NA|TRBJ2-3|NA
TGTGCCAGCAGTGAAGAGGAGGCAGATACGCAGTATTTT
CASSEEEADTQYF
>TRBV7-2|NA|TRBJ1-2|NA
TGTGCCAGCAGCTCCTCTAACTATGGCTACACCTTC
CASSSSNYGYTF
>TRBV25-1|NA|TRBJ2-1|NA
TGTGCCATGGCGGGTAGGAAGGCGGGTGAGCAGTTCTTC
CAMAGRKAGEQFF
>TRBV6-5|NA|TRBJ2-7|NA
TGTGCCAGCAGTTACTCATCCGGGACATTCGTCTACGAGCAGTACTTC
CASSYSSGTFVYEQYF
>TRBV7-2|NA|TRBJ2-4|TRBD2
TGTGCCAGCAGCTTATTCGGGTCGTTGGGAGGGAAAAACATTCAGTACTTC
CASSLFGSLGGKNIQYF
>TRBV5-8|NA|TRBJ1-1|NA
TGTGCCAGCAGCTTGGGGGGAGGTACCACTGAAGCTTTCTTT
CASSLGGGTTEAFF
>TRBV5-1|NA|TRBJ2-3|TRBD1
TGCGCCACCACCCAGGGGGTGACTAGCACAGATACGCAGTATTTT
CATTQGVTSTDTQYF
>TRBV27|NA|TRBJ1-1|TRBD1
TGTGCCAGCAGACGGACAGGGGAGAACACTGAAGCTTTCTTT
CASRRTGENTEAFF
>TRBV28|NA|TRBJ1-4|NA
TGTGCCAGCAGCAAGACAGTTAGTTCAAATGAAAAACTGTTTTTT
CASSKTVSSNEKLFF
>TRBV15|NA|TRBJ2-4|NA
TGTGCCACCAGCAGTCGCCACGGTCAAACGTGGGCCAAAAACATTCAGTACTTC
CATSSRHGQTWAKNIQYF
>TRBV11-2|NA|TRBJ2-3|TRBD1
TGTGCCAGCAACTTAGCAGGGGGCGGGATCACAGATACGCAGTATTTT
CASNLAGGGITDTQYF
>TRBV7-6|NA|TRBJ2-1|NA
TGTGCCAGCAGCTTAGAGGGGGGGGCGGGATACCCCGGGGGTGAGCAGTTCTTC
CASSLEGGAGYPGGEQFF
>TRBV5-1|NA|TRBJ2-4|TRBD1
TGCGCCAGCAGCTTGGCCTGGGGACAGGGGGCTAGGAACATTCAGTACTTC
CASSLAWGQGARNIQYF
>TRBV9|NA|TRBJ2-3|NA
TGTGCCAGCAGCCCCGAGGTGGGAGATACGCAGTATTTT
CASSPEVGDTQYF
>TRBV5-1|NA|TRBJ2-1|TRBD2
TGCGCCAGCAGCCCTCCGGGACTAGCGGGAGTCAATGAGCAGTTCTTC
CASSPPGLAGVNEQFF
>TRBV19|few|TRBJ1-1|NA
TGTGCCAGTAGTATGAAGGGGTTCACTGAAGCTTTCTTT
CASSMKGFTEAFF
>TRBV28|NA|TRBJ2-1|TRBD2
TGTGCCAGCAGCCCCCGACTAGCGCGCGGGCAGTTCTTC
CASSPRLARGQFF
>TRBV10-1|once|TRBJ2-7|TRBD1
TGCGCCAGCAGTGGGGCCGGACAGGCCTCCTACGAGCAGTACTTC
CASSGAGQASYEQYF
>TRBV2|NA|TRBJ2-7|NA
TGTGCCAGCAGTGAGGGCAGGGTTGGCGAGCAGTACTTC
CASSEGRVGEQYF
>TRBV19|NA|TRBJ1-1|NA
TGTGCCAGTTACAAGGGGTTCACTGAAGCTTTCTTT
CASYKGFTEAFF
>TRBV7-9|NA|TRBJ1-4|TRBD1
TGTGCCAGCAGCCTGCCGGGACAGGAAAATGAAAAACTGTTTTTT
CASSLPGQENEKLFF
>TRBV7-8|NA|TRBJ2-1|NA
TGTGCCAGCAGCTTTCTAGCTGTTTACAATGAGCAGTTCTTC
CASSFLAVYNEQFF
>TRBV27|NA|TRBJ2-1|NA
TGTGCCAGCAGTTTATCGGGCGATGAGCAGTTCTTC
CASSLSGDEQFF
>TRBV19|NA|TRBJ1-1|NA
TGTGCCAGTAGTATAGTTTGGGGAGACCCGCTTTTTGGCCCTGAAGCTTTCTTT
CASSIVWGDPLFGPEAFF
>TRBV11-2|NA|TRBJ2-7|NA
TGTGCCAGCAGCTTATCGGGATTACGAGAGCAGTACTTC
CASSLSGLREQYF
>TRBV10-1|NA|TRBJ2-3|NA
TGCGCCAGCAGTGATGGGGCCAGGGCAGATACGCAGTATTTT
CASSDGARADTQYF
>TRBV7-7|NA|TRBJ2-3|NA
TGTGCTAGCAGCCCCGGGACTGGGACAGATACGCAGTATTTT
CASSPGTGTDTQYF
>TRBV27|once|TRBJ2-7|TRBD2
TGTGCCAGCAGGGTGGGGAGGGGCGGAGACACCTACGAGCAGTACTTC
CASRVGRGGDTYEQYF
>TRBV6-5|NA|TRBJ2-2|TRBD1
TGTGCCAGCAGTTACTCGGGACAGGGACGGACCGGGGAGCTGTTTTTT
CASSYSGQGRTGELFF
>TRBV5-1|NA|TRBJ1-2|NA
TGCGCCAGCAGCTCTGGACAGCTCTATGGCTACACCTTC
CASSSGQLYGYTF
>TRBV28|NA|TRBJ1-6|NA
TGTGCCAGCAGTTCCCGGACAGATTATAATTCACCCCTCCACTTT
CASSSRTDYNSPLHF
>TRBV5-1|NA|TRBJ2-6|NA
TGCGCCAGCAGCTCATTGGTAGAGGCTGGGGCCAACGTCCTGACTTTC
CASSSLVEAGANVLTF
>TRBV7-9|NA|TRBJ2-7|NA
TGTGCCAGCATAGCGGATTCCTACGAGCAGTACTTC
CASIADSYEQYF
>TRBV28|few|TRBJ2-1|NA
TGTGCCAGCAGTCTTTCGGGGACTTACAATGAGCAGTTCTTC
CASSLSGTYNEQFF
>TRBV6-6|NA|TRBJ2-3|NA
TGTGCCACGAGAGGTTATAAGCAGCGCAGCACAGATACGCAGTATTTT
CATRGYKQRSTDTQYF
>TRBV29-1|once|TRBJ2-1|TRBD1
TGCAGCGCTCTGACAGGGGGCTTTGACAATGAGCAGTTCTTC
CSALTGGFDNEQFF
>TRBV5-4|NA|TRBJ2-3|TRBD2
TGTGCCAGCAGCTCTATATTTGGACTAGCGGGTAGCACAGATACGCAGTATTTT
CASSSIFGLAGSTDTQYF
>TRBV2|NA|TRBJ2-1|NA
TGTGCCAGCAGTGAACAGGGCATCTACAATGAGCAGTTCTTC
CASSEQGIYNEQFF
>TRBV10-3|NA|TRBJ2-7|TRBD2
TGTGCCAGCGCAGGGACTAGCGGGAGCTACGAGCAGTACTTC
CASAGTSGSYEQYF
>TRBV9|NA|TRBJ2-7|TRBD2
TGTGCCAGCAGCGTAGACAGCGGGAGAAGCACCTACGAGCAGTACTTC
CASSVDSGRSTYEQYF
>TRBV2|NA|TRBJ2-4|TRBD1
TGTGCCAGCACCTTACAGGGGGCCAAAAACATTCAGTACTTC
CASTLQGAKNIQYF
>TRBV5-1|NA|TRBJ2-7|NA
TGCGCCAGCAGCGATCCGCCGGAGTACGAGCAGTACTTC
CASSDPPEYEQYF
>TRBV5-6|NA|TRBJ1-2|NA
TGTGCCAGCAGCGTCCAAGGGGGGGCTTCGGGAAATGGCTACACCTTC
CASSVQGGASGNGYTF
>TRBV7-2|NA|TRBJ2-3|TRBD2
TGTGCCAGCAGCTTAGCCGGGACTACTAGCACAGATACGCAGTATTTT
CASSLAGTTSTDTQYF
>TRBV5-1|NA|TRBJ2-5|TRBD1
TGCGCCAGCAGCTTGGGATCCGACAGGGGGGAGACCCAGTACTTC
CASSLGSDRGETQYF
>TRBV27|NA|TRBJ2-7|TRBD1
TGTGCCACCGCCCTGGGACAGGGAATCTACGAGCAGTACTTC
CATALGQGIYEQYF
>TRBV11-2|NA|TRBJ2-5|TRBD2
TGTGCCAGCAGCTTTAGCGGGAGGCGGGAGACCCAGTACTTC
CASSFSGRRETQYF
>TRBV28|NA|TRBJ2-2|NA
TGTGCCAGCGGACGACTAGCCGGGGAGCTGTTTTTT
CASGRLAGELFF
>TRBV18|few|TRBJ1-1|TRBD1
TGTGCCAGCTCACCGATGTACAGGGGGCGGAACACTGAAGCTTTCTTT
CASSPMYRGRNTEAFF
>TRBV6-1|NA|TRBJ1-1|NA
TGTGCCAGCACCCCAAACCGGGGAGGCACTGAAGCTTTCTTT
CASTPNRGGTEAFF
>TRBV15|NA|TRBJ2-2|NA
TGTGCCACCAGCGGCCTCCCCACCGGGGAGCTGTTTTTT
CATSGLPTGELFF
>TRBV13|once|TRBJ2-1|TRBD2
TGTGCCAGCAGCTCCCGTAGCGGGGGTGGCAATGAGCAGTTCTTC
CASSSRSGGGNEQFF
>TRBV5-6|NA|TRBJ2-7|NA
TGTGCCAGCAGCTTGCGGGCGGGTTACGAGCAGTACTTC
CASSLRAGYEQYF
>TRBV2|NA|TRBJ2-7|TRBD1
TGTGCCAGCAGGGGACAGGTTAGCTCCTACGAGCAGTACTTC
CASRGQVSSYEQYF
>TRBV6-5|NA|TRBJ1-4|NA
TGTGCCAGCAGTCTCACGACAAGGCCAGATGAAAAACTGTTTTTT
CASSLTTRPDEKLFF
>TRBV10-3|few|TRBJ2-1|NA
TGTGCCATCAGTGAGACCGGGAGTGGGGATGAGCAGTTCTTC
CAISETGSGDEQFF
>TRBV20-1|NA|TRBJ2-7|TRBD2
TGCAGTGCGGGGACTAGCGGGGGGCAGTACTTC
CSAGTSGGQYF